A selection of T cell receptor beta chains follows, all from one sample in a study of early T cells in non-severe SARS-CoV-2 infection. TCRdb fed the 5' RACE reads into MiXCR, producing one record per CDR3 protein. This sample has about 28,000 distinct CDR3 sequences, with about 5% found just once. Sample: whole blood. All receptors derive from an adult who was a healthcare worker with PCR-confirmed SARS-CoV-2 infection or an uninfected control (not recorded which). Each CDR3 is given with its conserved first and last residue. D genes are given only for firm matches. Some rows have no size entry. The others give once, few or many, or a class for an expanded clone.

size,length,D,J,V,CDR3,DNA
many,15,.,TRBJ1-5,TRBV5-1,CASSLEGGGNQPQHF,TGCGCCAGCAGCTTGGAAGGAGGGGGCAATCAGCCCCAGCATTTT
many,19,TRBD2,TRBJ2-1,TRBV20-1,CSARRWVGTSSSSYNEQFF,TGCAGTGCTAGACGGTGGGTCGGGACTAGCTCTAGCTCCTACAATGAGCAGTTCTTC
many,10,.,TRBJ1-2,TRBV20-1,CSARSMLDTF,TGCAGTGCTAGATCCATGTTAGACACCTTC
many,13,.,TRBJ2-1,TRBV20-1,CSARATAYNEQFF,TGCAGTGCTCGAGCAACGGCCTACAATGAGCAGTTCTTC
few,15,.,TRBJ1-2,TRBV5-4,CATKGGAGINYGYTF,TGTGCCACCAAAGGGGGGGCAGGTATCAACTATGGCTACACCTTC
.,15,.,TRBJ2-5,TRBV7-6,CASSLGTSKRETQYF,TGTGCCAGCAGCCTCGGGACCTCGAAGAGGGAGACCCAGTACTTC
.,15,TRBD1,TRBJ2-7,TRBV7-9,CASSLGTGLSYEQYF,TGTGCCAGCAGCCTGGGGACAGGTCTTTCCTACGAGCAGTACTTC
.,12,.,TRBJ2-7,TRBV11-2,CASSRTTYEQYF,TGTGCCAGCAGTCGGACAACCTACGAGCAGTACTTC
few,17,TRBD2,TRBJ2-3,TRBV4-2,CASSQAQRGLSTDTQYF,TGTGCCAGCAGCCAAGCCCAGCGGGGGCTCAGCACAGATACGCAGTATTTT
medium-sized,12,.,TRBJ2-1,TRBV11-2,CASSLGRREQFF,TGTGCCAGCAGCTTAGGACGTAGAGAGCAGTTCTTC
few,14,.,TRBJ1-5,TRBV6-5,CASSYDRNNQPQHF,TGTGCCAGCAGTTACGACAGAAACAATCAGCCCCAGCATTTT
many,14,TRBD1,TRBJ2-7,TRBV7-9,CASSLPDRDGEQYF,TGTGCCAGCAGCCTACCGGACAGGGACGGCGAGCAGTACTTC
many,15,.,TRBJ2-1,TRBV7-9,CASSPTRPRTNEQFF,TGTGCCAGCAGCCCAACGCGGCCGCGAACCAATGAGCAGTTCTTC
.,14,.,TRBJ1-1,TRBV10-3,CAITSDSYLTEAFF,TGTGCCATCACCTCAGACAGTTACCTCACTGAAGCTTTCTTT
.,16,TRBD1,TRBJ2-7,TRBV6-5,CASRGRGTGGEYEQYF,TGTGCCAGCAGGGGCCGCGGGACAGGGGGCGAGTACGAGCAGTACTTC
many,14,TRBD1,TRBJ1-2,TRBV7-2,CASSLTGPGYGYTF,TGTGCCAGCAGCTTGACAGGGCCAGGCTATGGCTACACCTTC
.,14,TRBD1,TRBJ2-2,TRBV24-1,CATGRGQGTGELFF,TGTGCCACCGGGCGCGGACAGGGTACCGGGGAGCTGTTTTTT
many,18,TRBD1,TRBJ1-6,TRBV3-1,CASSQALSGRGRNSPLHF,TGTGCCAGCAGCCAAGCGCTAAGTGGCAGGGGGCGTAATTCACCCCTCCACTTT
many,16,.,TRBJ2-3,TRBV3-1,CASSQEGGPVEDTQYF,TGTGCCAGCAGCCAAGAAGGGGGGCCAGTTGAAGATACGCAGTATTTT
many,16,TRBD2,TRBJ2-2,TRBV7-3,CASSLMRGGPTGELFF,TGTGCCAGCAGCTTAATGCGGGGGGGCCCAACCGGGGAGCTGTTTTTT
many,12,TRBD1,TRBJ1-5,TRBV28,CASNRGRVEKHF,TGTGCCAGCAACAGGGGGCGCGTGGAGAAACATTTT
many,13,.,TRBJ2-7,TRBV11-2,CASSLEVSYEQYF,TGTGCCAGCAGCTTAGAGGTCTCCTACGAGCAGTACTTC
.,14,TRBD1,TRBJ1-5,TRBV18,CASSLTGADQPQHF,TGTGCCAGCTCACTGACAGGGGCGGATCAGCCCCAGCATTTT
few,16,TRBD1,TRBJ2-5,TRBV24-1,CATSDGGTGFQETQYF,TGTGCCACCAGTGACGGAGGGACAGGTTTCCAAGAGACCCAGTACTTC
.,15,.,TRBJ1-5,TRBV19,CASSILAGIGQPQHF,TGTGCCAGTAGTATATTGGCAGGGATTGGGCAGCCCCAGCATTTT
many,13,.,TRBJ1-1,TRBV18,CASSPRAGWEAFF,TGTGCCAGCTCACCAAGGGCAGGGTGGGAAGCTTTCTTT
few,12,.,TRBJ2-1,TRBV29-1,CSAGPPWDEQFF,TGCAGCGCCGGGCCCCCCTGGGATGAGCAGTTCTTC
many,19,.,TRBJ1-3,TRBV20-1,CSARGGGGREISSGNTIYF,TGCAGTGCTAGAGGGGGTGGTGGGCGAGAAATTTCCTCTGGAAACACCATATATTTT
many,13,.,TRBJ2-1,TRBV7-9,CASSLQGANEQFF,TGTGCCAGCAGCTTACAGGGAGCGAATGAGCAGTTCTTC
.,14,.,TRBJ1-6,TRBV7-2,CASRSRDFGSPLHF,TGTGCCAGCAGATCCAGGGATTTCGGGTCACCCCTCCACTTT
many,13,.,TRBJ2-5,TRBV28,CASSLGGGETQYF,TGTGCCAGCAGTTTAGGCGGAGGGGAGACCCAGTACTTC
many,16,TRBD1,TRBJ2-7,TRBV4-1,CASSQEPGTGSYEQYF,TGCGCCAGCAGCCAGGAACCCGGGACAGGCTCCTACGAGCAGTACTTC
many,14,TRBD1,TRBJ1-2,TRBV6-1,CASSAMGQADGYTF,TGTGCCAGCAGCGCGATGGGACAGGCAGATGGCTACACCTTC
medium-sized,17,TRBD1,TRBJ1-5,TRBV6-2/TRBV6-3,CASSYLPDRGSNQPQHF,TGTGCCAGCAGTTACCTCCCTGACAGGGGAAGCAATCAGCCCCAGCATTTT
many,14,.,TRBJ2-5,TRBV3-1,CASSQDTTKGTQYF,TGTGCCAGCAGCCAAGATACGACAAAGGGGACCCAGTACTTC
many,15,.,TRBJ2-7,TRBV10-3,CAISEGRTSSYEQYF,TGTGCCATCAGTGAGGGACGCACTAGCTCCTACGAGCAGTACTTC
many,15,.,TRBJ1-2,TRBV4-3,CASSQDRRGGLGYTF,TGCGCCAGCAGCCAAGATCGCAGAGGGGGATTGGGCTACACCTTC
.,12,.,TRBJ2-3,TRBV5-8,CASSVYTDTQYF,TGTGCCAGCAGCGTTTATACAGATACGCAGTATTTT
many,14,TRBD2,TRBJ2-3,TRBV11-2,CASSQREITDTQYF,TGTGCCAGCAGCCAGCGGGAGATCACAGATACGCAGTATTTT
.,16,TRBD2,TRBJ2-7,TRBV24-1,CATSDFETGLANEQYF,TGTGCCACCAGTGATTTTGAGACAGGACTAGCGAACGAGCAGTACTTC
few,18,TRBD1,TRBJ2-2,TRBV3-1,CASSQYTGQGRSTGELFF,TGTGCCAGCAGCCAATATACCGGACAGGGCCGGTCGACCGGGGAGCTGTTTTTT
many,13,.,TRBJ2-7,TRBV11-2,CASSLGQLYEQYF,TGTGCCAGCAGCTTGGGGCAGCTTTACGAGCAGTACTTC
.,15,.,TRBJ1-1,TRBV24-1,CATSDSTPGLTEAFF,TGTGCCACCAGTGATTCCACACCGGGGCTCACTGAAGCTTTCTTT
.,14,.,TRBJ2-1,TRBV19,CASSIKLRTDEQFF,TGTGCCAGTAGTATAAAACTCCGAACCGATGAGCAGTTCTTC
.,14,.,TRBJ1-5,TRBV5-6,CASSLSGRRQPQHF,TGTGCCAGCAGCTTGTCAGGGAGGCGTCAGCCCCAGCATTTT
.,15,.,TRBJ2-5,TRBV9,CASSPDGMGQETQYF,TGTGCCAGCAGCCCAGACGGGATGGGACAAGAGACCCAGTACTTC
many,16,.,TRBJ2-3,TRBV11-3,CASSLGSGSKGDTQYF,TGTGCCAGCAGCTTAGGCAGCGGCTCGAAGGGAGATACGCAGTATTTT